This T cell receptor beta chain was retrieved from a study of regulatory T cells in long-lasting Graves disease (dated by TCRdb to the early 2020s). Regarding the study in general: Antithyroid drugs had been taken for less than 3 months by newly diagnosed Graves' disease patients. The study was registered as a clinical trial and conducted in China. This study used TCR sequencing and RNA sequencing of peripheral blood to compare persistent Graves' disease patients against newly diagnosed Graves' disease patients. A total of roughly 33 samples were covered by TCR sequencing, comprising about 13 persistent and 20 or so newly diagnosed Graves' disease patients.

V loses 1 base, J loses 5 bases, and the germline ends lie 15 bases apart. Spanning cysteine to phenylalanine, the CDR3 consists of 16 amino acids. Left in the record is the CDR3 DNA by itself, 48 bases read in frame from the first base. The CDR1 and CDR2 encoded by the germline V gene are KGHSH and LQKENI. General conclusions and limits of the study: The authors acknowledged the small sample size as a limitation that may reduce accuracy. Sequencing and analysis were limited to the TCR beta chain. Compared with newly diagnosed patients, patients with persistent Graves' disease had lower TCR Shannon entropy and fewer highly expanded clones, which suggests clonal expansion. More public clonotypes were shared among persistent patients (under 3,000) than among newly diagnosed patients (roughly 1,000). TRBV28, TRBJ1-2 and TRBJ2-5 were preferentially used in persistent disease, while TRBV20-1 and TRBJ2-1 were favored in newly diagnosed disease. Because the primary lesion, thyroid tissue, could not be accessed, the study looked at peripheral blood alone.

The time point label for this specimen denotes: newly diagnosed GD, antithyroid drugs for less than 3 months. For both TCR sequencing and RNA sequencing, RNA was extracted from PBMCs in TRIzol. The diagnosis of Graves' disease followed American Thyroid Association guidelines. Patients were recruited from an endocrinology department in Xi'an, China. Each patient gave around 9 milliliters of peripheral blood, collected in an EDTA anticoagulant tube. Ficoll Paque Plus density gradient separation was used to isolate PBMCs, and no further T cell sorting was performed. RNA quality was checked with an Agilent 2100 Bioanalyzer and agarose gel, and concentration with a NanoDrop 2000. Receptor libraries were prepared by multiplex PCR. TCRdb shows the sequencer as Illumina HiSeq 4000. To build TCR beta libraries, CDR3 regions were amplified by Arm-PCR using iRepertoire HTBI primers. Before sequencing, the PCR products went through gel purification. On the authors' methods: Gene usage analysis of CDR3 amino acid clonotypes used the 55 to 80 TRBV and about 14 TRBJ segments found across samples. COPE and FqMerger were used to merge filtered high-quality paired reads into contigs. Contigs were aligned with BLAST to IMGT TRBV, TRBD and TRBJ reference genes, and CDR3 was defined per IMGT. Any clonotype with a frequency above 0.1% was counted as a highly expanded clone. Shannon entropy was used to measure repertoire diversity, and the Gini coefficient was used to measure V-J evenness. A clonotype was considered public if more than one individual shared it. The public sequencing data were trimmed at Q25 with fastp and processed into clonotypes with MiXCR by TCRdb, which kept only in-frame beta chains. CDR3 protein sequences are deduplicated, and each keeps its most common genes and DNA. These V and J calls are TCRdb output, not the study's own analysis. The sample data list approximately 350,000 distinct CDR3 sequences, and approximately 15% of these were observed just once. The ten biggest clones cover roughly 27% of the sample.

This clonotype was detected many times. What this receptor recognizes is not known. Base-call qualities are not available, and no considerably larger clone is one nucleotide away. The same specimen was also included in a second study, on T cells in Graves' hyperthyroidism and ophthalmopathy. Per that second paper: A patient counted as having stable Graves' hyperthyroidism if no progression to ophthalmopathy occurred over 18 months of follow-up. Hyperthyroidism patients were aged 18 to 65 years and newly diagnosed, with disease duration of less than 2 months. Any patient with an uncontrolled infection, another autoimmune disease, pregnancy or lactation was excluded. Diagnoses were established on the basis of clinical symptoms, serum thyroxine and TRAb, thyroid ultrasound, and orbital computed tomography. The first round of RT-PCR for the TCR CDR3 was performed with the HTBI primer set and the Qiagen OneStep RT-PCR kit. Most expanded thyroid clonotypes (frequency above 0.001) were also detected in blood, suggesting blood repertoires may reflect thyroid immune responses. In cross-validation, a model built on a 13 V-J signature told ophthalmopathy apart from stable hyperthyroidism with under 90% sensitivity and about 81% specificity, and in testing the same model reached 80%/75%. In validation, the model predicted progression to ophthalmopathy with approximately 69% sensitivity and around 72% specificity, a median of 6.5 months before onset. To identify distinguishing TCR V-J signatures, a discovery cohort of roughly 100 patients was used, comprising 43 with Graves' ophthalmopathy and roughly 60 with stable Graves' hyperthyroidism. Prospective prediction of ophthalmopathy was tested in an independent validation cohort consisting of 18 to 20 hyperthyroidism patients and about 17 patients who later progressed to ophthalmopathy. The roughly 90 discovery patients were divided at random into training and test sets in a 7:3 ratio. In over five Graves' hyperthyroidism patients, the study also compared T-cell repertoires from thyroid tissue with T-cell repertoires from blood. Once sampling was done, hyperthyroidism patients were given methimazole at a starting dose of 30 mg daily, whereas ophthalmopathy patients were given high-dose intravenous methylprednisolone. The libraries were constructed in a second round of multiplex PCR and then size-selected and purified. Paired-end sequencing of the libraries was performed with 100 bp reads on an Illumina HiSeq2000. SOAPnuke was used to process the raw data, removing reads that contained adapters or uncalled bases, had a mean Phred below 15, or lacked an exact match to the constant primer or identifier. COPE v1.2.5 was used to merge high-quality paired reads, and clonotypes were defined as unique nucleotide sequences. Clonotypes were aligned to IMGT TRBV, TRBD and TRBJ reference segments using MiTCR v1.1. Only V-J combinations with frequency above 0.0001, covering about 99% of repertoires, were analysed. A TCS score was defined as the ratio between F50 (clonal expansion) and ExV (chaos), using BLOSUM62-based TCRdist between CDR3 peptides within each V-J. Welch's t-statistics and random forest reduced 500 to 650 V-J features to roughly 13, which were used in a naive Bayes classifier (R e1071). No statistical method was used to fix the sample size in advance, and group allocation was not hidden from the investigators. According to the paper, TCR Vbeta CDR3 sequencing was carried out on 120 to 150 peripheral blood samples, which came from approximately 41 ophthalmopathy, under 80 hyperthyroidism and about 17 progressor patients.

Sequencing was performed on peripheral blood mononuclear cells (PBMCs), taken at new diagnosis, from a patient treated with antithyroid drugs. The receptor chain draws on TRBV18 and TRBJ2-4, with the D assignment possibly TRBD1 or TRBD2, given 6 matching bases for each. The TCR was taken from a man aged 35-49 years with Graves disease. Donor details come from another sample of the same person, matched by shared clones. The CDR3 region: CASSPRPGAVENIQYF. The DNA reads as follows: TGTGCCAGCTCACCACGGCCGGGGGCGGTCGAAAACATTCAGTACTTC.